This T cell receptor beta chain comes out of a study of CD8 T cells in Susac syndrome. Comments on this clonotype: Antigen: not known.

Regarding the study as a whole: It was acknowledged by the study that relatively few individuals were included in its TCR sequencing and HLA analysis.

CD8+ and CD4+ T cells from blood underwent TCR beta sequencing, which was carried out in a high-throughput format. FACS enriched CD8+ TEMRA cells, while bulk CD8+ and CD4+ were negatively isolated. CDR1 and CDR2 from the germline V gene are SEHNR and FQNEAQ (reference sequence). The CDR3 totals 18 residues. J lost 2 bases, V lost 5 bases, and 9 bases had no gene match. RNA totalling about 0.5 to 1 ug underwent reverse transcription with random hexamers. Amplification of TCR beta CDR3 used immunoSEQ multiplex PCR across 54 Vbeta and 13 Jbeta. Using its own MiXCR run on the immunoSEQ multiplex PCR reads, TCRdb lists one record per CDR3 protein. The sample records 250,000 to 300,000 distinct CDR3 sequences, more than 75% being singletons.

The gene calls are TRBV7-9 and TRBJ2-6, with 10 bases lining up with TRBD1. The origin of this receptor is a human donor with multiple sclerosis. Specimen: CD8+ T cells from PBMCs. CDR3 sequence reads: CASSDSSGTGAGANVLTF. CDR3 in DNA: TGTGCCAGCAGCGATAGCTCCGGGACAGGGGCTGGGGCCAACGTCCTGACTTTC. Drawing the rest from reference TRBV7-9 and TRBJ2-6, the complete variable domain is DTGVSQNPRHKITKRGQNVTFRCDPISEHNRLYWYRQTLGQGPEFLTYFQNEAQLEKSRLLSDRFSAERPKGSFSTLEIQRTEQGDSAMYLCASSDSSGTGAGANVLTFGAGSRLTVL.